This note documents a single T cell receptor (beta chain) sequence. These data are taken from a study of T-cell memory formation after mild COVID-19. Germline assignment: CDR1 SEHNR and CDR2 FQNEAQ (reference sequence). This CDR3 comprises 21 residues. Trimming shortened V by 1 base and J by 0 bases, and 27 bases separated the two germline ends. TCRdb itself ran the 5' RACE reads through MiXCR, one entry per CDR3 protein. The profile covers roughly 560,000 distinct CDR3 sequences, with around 21% appearing a single time and approximately 12% taken by the ten largest. The chain joins TRBV7-9 to TRBJ1-2; D may be TRBD1 (5 bases). The TCR originated in an adult woman who had mild COVID-19 (a few samples of this study predate the infection). Cell type and time point are not known. The material sequenced was PBMCs or a T cell subset sorted from them (not recorded which). The CDR3 is CASSLGGKRTLTGPTNYGYTF. In DNA, the CDR3 is TGTGCCAGCAGCTTAGGGGGCAAGAGGACACTTACAGGACCCACTAACTATGGCTACACCTTC.